Listed here are 21 T cell receptor beta chains from one sample, sequenced in a study of identifying expanded T cells in peripheral blood. Assay used: immunoSEQ multiplex PCR; TCRdb lists only in-frame clones, some missing. The sample contains under 150,000 clones, more than 75% of which appear only once. Sequencing used blood. The receptors here all came from a person aged 18 to 75 in good health.

V usage is TRBV18 and J usage is TRBJ1-1; D is uncertain. The V gene's germline CDR1 is KGHSH and CDR2 LQKENI. V lost 0 bases to trimming and J lost 2 bases, with 10 bases between them. The CDR3 runs 15 residues. The CDR3 sequence is CASSPPAGGNTEAFF. The CDR3 DNA reads TGTGCCAGCTCACCACCCGCGGGCGGAAACACTGAAGCTTTCTTT.

DNA for the CDR3: TGTGCCACCAGCAGAGCCACCCATCGGTTCCCTGAAGCTTTCTTT. Amino acids: CATSRATHRFPEAFF. The gene calls are TRBV15 and TRBJ1-1; D remains ambiguous. The germline gives CDR1 LNHNV, CDR2 YYDKDF (reference sequence). With 1 base removed from V and 6 bases from J, the gap between germline ends came to 15 bases. The length of the CDR3 is 15 residues.

V is TRBV11-2 and J is TRBJ1-2; the D is unclear. Germline V gives CDR1 SGHAT, CDR2 FQNNGV. The V and J ends lost 1 base and 2 bases respectively, with 8 bases between them. The CDR3 spans 14 residues. This chain's CDR3 is CASSLGGENYGYTF. The CDR3 coding sequence is TGTGCCAGCAGCTTAGGTGGGGAAAACTATGGCTACACCTTC.

This sequence joins TRBV19 and TRBJ1-1; maybe TRBD1 (6 bases). The V end was cut by 6 bases, the J end by 1 base, with 12 bases between. Germline CDR1 reads LNHDA; CDR2 reads SQIVND (reference sequence). The CDR3 is made up of 14 amino acids. CDR3 DNA: TGTGCCAGTAGAGGGGGACGGCAGAACACTGAAGCTTTCTTT. The encoded protein is CASRGGRQNTEAFF.

V is TRBV7-8 and J is TRBJ1-4; 7 positions agree with TRBD1. Per the germline V gene, CDR1 is SGHVS and CDR2 is FQNEAQ. The CDR3 is 16 amino acids. Trimming removed 5 bases from V and 5 bases from J; junction bases left unmatched: 11. CDR3 coding DNA: TGTGCCAGCAGCCCCAACAGGGGATGGGGAAATGAAAAACTGTTTTTT. Translation gives CASSPNRGWGNEKLFF.

The gene calls are TRBV5-6 and TRBJ1-3, with D possibly matching TRBD1 (5 bases). The germline V and J ends were trimmed by 0 bases and 2 bases, with 9 bases remaining between them. Germline CDR1 SGHDT, CDR2 YYEEEE. There are 15 residues in the CDR3. This CDR3 reads CASSLGPGAGNTIYF. The CDR3 nucleotides are TGTGCCAGCAGCTTGGGGCCGGGGGCTGGAAACACCATATATTTT.

This sequence joins TRBV19 and TRBJ2-5, with 8 positions matching TRBD1. Germline CDR1 and CDR2: LNHDA and SQIVND (reference sequence). V lost 5 bases and J lost 0; bases outside the gene matches: 5. This CDR3 is built from 15 residues. The CDR3 sequence: CASSPGQGYQETQYF. In DNA form, the CDR3 reads TGTGCCAGTAGTCCAGGACAGGGATACCAAGAGACCCAGTACTTC.

In its sample, this clone was seen once. The rearrangement links TRBV11-2 to TRBJ2-3, with D possibly being TRBD2 (5 bases). CDR1 is SGHAT, CDR2 FQNNGV, per germline. Trimming stripped 7 bases from V and 0 bases from J, with 8 bases between. CDR3 length: 13 residues. The CDR3 bases are TGTGCCAGCACACGGAGGAGCACAGATACGCAGTATTTT. Encoded protein: CASTRRSTDTQYF.

A word on this clone: In the same sample, other DNA sequences code for this CDR3. V is TRBV5-1 and J is TRBJ1-1; D is perhaps TRBD1 (5 bases). V lost 0 bases, J lost 3 bases, and 9 bases lay in between. Germline CDR1 and CDR2: SGHRS and YFSETQ. This CDR3 is built from 14 residues. CDR3 region: CASSLVAGDTEAFF. CDR3 nucleotide sequence: TGCGCCAGCAGCTTGGTAGCGGGGGACACTGAAGCTTTCTTT.

This chain connects TRBV7-2 to TRBJ2-2, with D unclear. The CDR3 contains 12 residues. V lost 4 bases, J lost 5 bases, and 5 bases lay in between. Germline V gene data show CDR1 as SGHTA and CDR2 as FQGNSA. The DNA for the CDR3 is TGTGCCAGCAGCTCCACAACCGGGGAGCTGTTTTTT. Its translation: CASSSTTGELFF.

The chain is built from TRBV6-6 and TRBJ1-5; D is possibly TRBD1 (6 bases). Germline V gene data show CDR1 as MNHNY and CDR2 as SVGAGI (reference sequence). With 5 bases removed from V and 3 bases from J, the gap between germline ends came to 14 bases. The CDR3 loop spans 15 amino acids. The CDR3 here is CASSPGQPYNQPQHF. The CDR3 region has the DNA TGTGCCAGCAGTCCCGGACAGCCGTACAATCAGCCCCAGCATTTT.

V usage is TRBV4-3 and J usage is TRBJ2-5, with TRBD2 as a possible D gene (5 bases). From germline, CDR1 is LGHNA and CDR2 YSLEER. The V end was cut by 1 base, the J end by 5 bases, with 23 bases between. This CDR3 has 18 amino acids. The CDR3 here is CASSQGLEADLDSETQYF. In DNA form, the CDR3 reads TGCGCCAGCAGCCAAGGCCTTGAGGCGGACTTAGATTCGGAGACCCAGTACTTC.

The chain has TRBV19 and TRBJ1-2; 7 nucleotides align to TRBD1. The CDR3 runs to 13 residues. Trimming cost V 8 bases and J 3 bases; bases outside gene matches: 6. Germline CDR1 is LNHDA and CDR2 is SQIVND (reference sequence). The CDR3 DNA follows: TGTGCCAGTGAGGACAGGAAAGACTATGGCTACACCTTC. Protein product: CASEDRKDYGYTF.

The chain combines TRBV18 with TRBJ2-5; 7 bases are shared with TRBD2. CDR1 is KGHSH, CDR2 LQKENI, per germline. V was clipped by 3 bases and J by 1 base; unmatched bases: 2. The CDR3 loop spans 14 amino acids. CDR3 protein: CASSPSSGQETQYF. CDR3 in DNA: TGTGCCAGCTCACCTTCTAGCGGCCAAGAGACCCAGTACTTC.

The J gene is TRBJ1-5, the V gene TRBV4-3, with D hard to call. V lost 1 base, J lost 5 bases, and 6 bases lay in between. The CDR3 runs 13 residues. Germline CDR1 is LGHNA and CDR2 is YSLEER. DNA of the CDR3: TGCGCCAGCAGCCAAGGAGCGGATCAGCCCCAGCATTTT. It codes for CASSQGADQPQHF.

V usage is TRBV5-1 and J usage is TRBJ2-2; D may be TRBD1 (5 bases). The CDR3 covers 14 residues. CDR1 is SGHRS, CDR2 YFSETQ, per germline. V lost 5 bases and J lost 8, with 16 bases in between. CDR3 amino acids: CASSLQGISGELFF. DNA of the CDR3: TGCGCCAGCAGTTTGCAGGGAATTTCAGGGGAGCTGTTTTTT.

CDR3 DNA: TGTGCCAGCTCACCACCGCTAATCGGGGAGCAGTTCTTC. It is translated as CASSPPLIGEQFF. This sequence joins TRBV18 and TRBJ2-1, with D unresolved. Germline V gene sequence: CDR1 KGHSH, CDR2 LQKENI. Trimming took off 0 bases at V and 10 bases at J, with 10 bases between the two ends. The CDR3 has 13 residues.

CDR3 DNA: TGTGCCAGCTCACCAGGACGGACTAGCGGGGGAACCGGGGAGCTGTTTTTT. Its protein is CASSPGRTSGGTGELFF. V is TRBV18 and J is TRBJ2-2; 13 bases fit TRBD2. The CDR3 covers 17 residues. Germline trimming cut 2 bases from V and 5 bases from J; bases unmatched to any gene: 5. The germline V gene encodes CDR1 KGHSH and CDR2 LQKENI.

The chain combines TRBV28 with TRBJ1-1, with unresolved D. This CDR3 region has 14 residues. The germline CDR1 and CDR2 sequences are MDHEN and SYDVKM. V lost 2 bases, J lost 0 bases, and 7 bases lay in between. CDR3 nucleotides: TGTGCCAGCAGTTTAGTCCGTTTGAACACTGAAGCTTTCTTT. As protein: CASSLVRLNTEAFF.

The V and J genes are TRBV7-9 and TRBJ1-6, with 7 bases matching TRBD1. This CDR3 comprises 14 residues. Germline CDR1 reads SEHNR; CDR2 reads FQNEAQ (reference sequence). Trimming took 7 bases from V and 10 from J; bases not matched to a gene: 10. For the CDR3, the DNA is TGTGCCAGCACCTCACAACAGGGGAAGTCACCCCTCCACTTT. It translates to CASTSQQGKSPLHF.

This chain connects TRBV6-5 to TRBJ1-1; 7 nucleotides align to TRBD1. V was clipped by 7 bases and J by 1 base; unmatched bases: 3. This CDR3 is 13 amino acids long. CDR1 and CDR2 (germline): MNHEY, SVGAGI. This chain's CDR3 is CASNRQGNTEAFF. The CDR3 nucleotides read TGTGCCAGCAATAGACAGGGGAACACTGAAGCTTTCTTT.